Listed here is a single T cell receptor beta chain. There were TCR beta CDR3 regions amplified from RNA transcripts. TCR CDR3 underwent first-round RT-PCR with the HTBI primer set. TCRdb fed the multiplex PCR reads into MiXCR, producing one record per CDR3 protein. Counted here are approximately 380,000 distinct CDR3 sequences, over 15% occurring once; the ten biggest clones make up around 4%. This entry is derived from a study of T cells in Graves' hyperthyroidism and ophthalmopathy. There are 12 residues in the CDR3. Per germline, CDR1 MDHEN and CDR2 SYDVKM. V lost 4 bases and J lost 7, with 10 bases in between.

The rearrangement uses TRBV28 and TRBJ1-1; tentative D call: TRBD1 (5 bases). The clonotype comes from a woman younger than 35 with Graves' hyperthyroidism. The source material was blood. CDR3 DNA: TGTGCCAGCAGTTCTGGGGCAGTTGAAGCTTTCTTT. Amino acid sequence: CASSSGAVEAFF.